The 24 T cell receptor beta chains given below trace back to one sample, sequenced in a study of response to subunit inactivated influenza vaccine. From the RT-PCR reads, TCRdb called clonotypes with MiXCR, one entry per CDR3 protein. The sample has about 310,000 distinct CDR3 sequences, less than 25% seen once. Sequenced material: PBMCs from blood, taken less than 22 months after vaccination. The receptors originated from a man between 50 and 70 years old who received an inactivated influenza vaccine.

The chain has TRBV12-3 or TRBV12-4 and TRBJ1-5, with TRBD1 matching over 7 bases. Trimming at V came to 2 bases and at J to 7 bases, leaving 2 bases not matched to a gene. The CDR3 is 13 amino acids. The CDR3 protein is CASSLWTGQPQHF. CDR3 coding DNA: TGTGCCAGCAGTTTATGGACAGGCCAGCCCCAGCATTTT.

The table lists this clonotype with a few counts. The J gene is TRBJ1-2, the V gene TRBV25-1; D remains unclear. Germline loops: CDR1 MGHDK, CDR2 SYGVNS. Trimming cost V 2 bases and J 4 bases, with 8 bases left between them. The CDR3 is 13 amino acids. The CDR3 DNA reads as TGTGCCAGCAGTGAAGCCGGTATCTATGGCTACACCTTC. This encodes CASSEAGIYGYTF.

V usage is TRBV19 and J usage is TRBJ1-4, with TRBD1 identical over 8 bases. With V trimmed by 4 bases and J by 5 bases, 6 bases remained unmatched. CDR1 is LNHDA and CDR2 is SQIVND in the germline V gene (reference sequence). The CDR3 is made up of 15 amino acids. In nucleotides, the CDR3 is TGTGCCAGTAGTAGACAGGGGAAGAAAAATGAAAAACTGTTTTTT. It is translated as CASSRQGKKNEKLFF.

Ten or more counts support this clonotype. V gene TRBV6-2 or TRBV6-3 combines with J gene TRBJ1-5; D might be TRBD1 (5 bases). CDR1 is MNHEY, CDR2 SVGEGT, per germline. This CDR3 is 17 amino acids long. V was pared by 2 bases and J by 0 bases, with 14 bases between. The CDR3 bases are TGTGCCAGCAGTTACGAGGGGCACCTAATTAGCAATCAGCCCCAGCATTTT. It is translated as CASSYEGHLISNQPQHF.

CDR3 sequence reads: CASSFVGQGRTEAFF. DNA for the CDR3: TGTGCCAGCAGTTTCGTTGGACAGGGTAGAACTGAAGCTTTCTTT. The chain links TRBV28 to TRBJ1-1; 8 bases map to TRBD1. CDR1 is MDHEN and CDR2 is SYDVKM in the germline V gene. The CDR3 consists of 15 residues. The trim removed 3 bases at V and 5 bases at J, leaving 8 bases unmatched.

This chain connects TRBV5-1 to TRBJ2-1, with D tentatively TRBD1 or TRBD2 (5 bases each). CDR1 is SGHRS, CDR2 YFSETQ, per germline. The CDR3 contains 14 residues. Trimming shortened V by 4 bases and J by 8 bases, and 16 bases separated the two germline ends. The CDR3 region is CASSLSPREYEQFF. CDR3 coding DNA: TGCGCCAGCAGCCTATCCCCCAGGGAGTATGAGCAGTTCTTC. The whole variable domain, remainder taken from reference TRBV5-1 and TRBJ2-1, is KAGVTQTPRYLIKTRGQQVTLSCSPISGHRSVSWYQQTPGQGLQFLFEYFSETQRNKGNFPGRFSGRQFSNSRSEMNVSTLELGDSALYLCASSLSPREYEQFFGPGTRLTVL.

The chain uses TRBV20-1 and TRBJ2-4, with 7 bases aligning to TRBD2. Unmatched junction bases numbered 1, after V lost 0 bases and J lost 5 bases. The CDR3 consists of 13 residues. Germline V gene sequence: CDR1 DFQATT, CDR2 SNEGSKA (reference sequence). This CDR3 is CSARDRGENIQYF. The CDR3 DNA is TGCAGTGCTAGAGATCGGGGGGAAAACATTCAGTACTTC.

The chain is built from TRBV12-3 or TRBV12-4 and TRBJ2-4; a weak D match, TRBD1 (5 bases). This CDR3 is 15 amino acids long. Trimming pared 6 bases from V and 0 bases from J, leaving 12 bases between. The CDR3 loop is CASRRQGLAKNIQYF. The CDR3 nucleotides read TGTGCCAGCAGGCGCCAGGGTCTAGCCAAAAACATTCAGTACTTC.

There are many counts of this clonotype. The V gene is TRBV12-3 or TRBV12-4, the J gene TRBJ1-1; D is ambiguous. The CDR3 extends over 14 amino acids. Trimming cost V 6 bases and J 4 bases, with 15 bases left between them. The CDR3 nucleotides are TGTGCCAGCAGACTCCCCCCGGGTCCCACTGAAGCTTTCTTT. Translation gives CASRLPPGPTEAFF.

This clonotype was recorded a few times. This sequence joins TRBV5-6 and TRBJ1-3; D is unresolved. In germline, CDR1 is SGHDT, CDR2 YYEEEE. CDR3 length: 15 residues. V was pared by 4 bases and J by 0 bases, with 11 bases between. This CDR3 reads CASSPFGYSGNTIYF. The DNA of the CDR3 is TGTGCCAGCAGCCCTTTTGGGTACTCTGGAAACACCATATATTTT.

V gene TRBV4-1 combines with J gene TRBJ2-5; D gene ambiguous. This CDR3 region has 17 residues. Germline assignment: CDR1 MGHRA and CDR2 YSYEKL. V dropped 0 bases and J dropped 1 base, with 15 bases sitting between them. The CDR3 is CASSQEGWEQPQETQYF. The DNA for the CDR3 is TGCGCCAGCAGCCAAGAAGGTTGGGAACAGCCCCAAGAGACCCAGTACTTC.

The CDR3 nucleotides read TGCGCCAGCAGTCAATCCCCTCGGACAGGGATGTTTGGCACAGATACGCAGTATTTT. This translates into CASSQSPRTGMFGTDTQYF. V gene TRBV23-1 combines with J gene TRBJ2-3; 8 positions match TRBD1. TRBV23-1 is treated as an ORF (open reading frame) with a function not yet certain. CDR3 length equals 19 residues. J gave up 1 base and V 0 bases, and 12 bases lay outside the gene matches.

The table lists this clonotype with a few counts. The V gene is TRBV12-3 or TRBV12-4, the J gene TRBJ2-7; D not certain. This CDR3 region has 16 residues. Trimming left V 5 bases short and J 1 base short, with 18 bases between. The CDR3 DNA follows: TGTGCCAGCAGTCCTGGCCGATGGACGGTATCCTACGAGCAGTACTTC. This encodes CASSPGRWTVSYEQYF.

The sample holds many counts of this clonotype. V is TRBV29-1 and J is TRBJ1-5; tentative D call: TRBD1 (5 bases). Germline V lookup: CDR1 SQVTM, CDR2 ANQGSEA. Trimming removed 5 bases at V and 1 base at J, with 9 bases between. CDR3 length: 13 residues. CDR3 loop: CSVLTGSNQPQHF. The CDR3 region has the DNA TGCAGCGTTCTTACAGGAAGCAATCAGCCCCAGCATTTT.

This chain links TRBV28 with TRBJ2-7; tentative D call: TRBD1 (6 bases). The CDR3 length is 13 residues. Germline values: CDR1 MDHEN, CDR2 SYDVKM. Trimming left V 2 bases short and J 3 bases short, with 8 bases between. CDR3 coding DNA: TGTGCCAGCAGTTTAGGCAGGGGCTACGAGCAGTACTTC. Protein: CASSLGRGYEQYF.

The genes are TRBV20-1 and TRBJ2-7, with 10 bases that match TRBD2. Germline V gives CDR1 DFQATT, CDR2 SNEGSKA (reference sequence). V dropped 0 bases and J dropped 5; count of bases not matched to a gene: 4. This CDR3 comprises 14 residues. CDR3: CSARDPSGRHEQYF. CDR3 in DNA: TGCAGTGCTAGAGATCCTAGCGGGAGACACGAGCAGTACTTC.

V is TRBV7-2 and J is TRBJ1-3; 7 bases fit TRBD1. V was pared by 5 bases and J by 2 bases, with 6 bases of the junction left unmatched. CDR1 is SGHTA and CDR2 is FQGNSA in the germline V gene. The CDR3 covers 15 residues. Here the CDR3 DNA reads TGTGCCAGCAGCCTCACCGGGACAGCTGGAAACACCATATATTTT. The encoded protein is CASSLTGTAGNTIYF. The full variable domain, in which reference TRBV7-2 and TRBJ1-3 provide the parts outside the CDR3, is GAGVSQSPSNKVTEKGKDVELRCDPISGHTALYWYRQSLGQGLEFLIYFQGNSAPDKSGLPSDRFSAERTGGSVSTLTIQRTQQEDSAVYLCASSLTGTAGNTIYFGEGSWLTVV.

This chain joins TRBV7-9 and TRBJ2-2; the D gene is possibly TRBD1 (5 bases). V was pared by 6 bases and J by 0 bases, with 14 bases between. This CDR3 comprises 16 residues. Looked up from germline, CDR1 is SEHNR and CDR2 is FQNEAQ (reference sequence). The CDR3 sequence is CASSQAAGTNTGELFF. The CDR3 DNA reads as TGTGCCAGCAGTCAAGCCGCAGGGACGAACACCGGGGAGCTGTTTTTT.

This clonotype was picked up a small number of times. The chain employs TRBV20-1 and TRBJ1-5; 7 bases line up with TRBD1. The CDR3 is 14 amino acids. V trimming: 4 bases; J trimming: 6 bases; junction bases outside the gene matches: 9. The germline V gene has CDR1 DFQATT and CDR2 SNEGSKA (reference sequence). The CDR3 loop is CSATGGTRGQPQHF. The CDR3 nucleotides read TGCAGTGCTACAGGGGGTACGCGTGGTCAGCCCCAGCATTTT.

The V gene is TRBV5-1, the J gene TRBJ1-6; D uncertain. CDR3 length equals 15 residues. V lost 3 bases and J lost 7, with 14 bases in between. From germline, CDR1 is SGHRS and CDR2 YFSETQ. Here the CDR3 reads CASSSESYPNSPLHF. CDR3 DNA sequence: TGCGCCAGCAGCTCGGAATCCTACCCCAATTCACCCCTCCACTTT.

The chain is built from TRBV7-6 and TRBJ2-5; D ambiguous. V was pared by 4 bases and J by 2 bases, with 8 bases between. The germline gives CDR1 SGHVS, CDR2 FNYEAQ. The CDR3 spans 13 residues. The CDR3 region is CASSSRRQETQYF. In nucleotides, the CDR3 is TGTGCCAGCAGCTCTAGACGGCAAGAGACCCAGTACTTC.

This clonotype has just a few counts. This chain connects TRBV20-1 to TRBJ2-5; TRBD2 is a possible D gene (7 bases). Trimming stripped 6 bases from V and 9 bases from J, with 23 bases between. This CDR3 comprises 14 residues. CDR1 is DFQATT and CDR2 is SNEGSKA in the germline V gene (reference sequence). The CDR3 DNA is TGCAGTGCCCTAAGGGGGGGCGGGGCAGGGGCCCAGTACTTC. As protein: CSALRGGGAGAQYF.

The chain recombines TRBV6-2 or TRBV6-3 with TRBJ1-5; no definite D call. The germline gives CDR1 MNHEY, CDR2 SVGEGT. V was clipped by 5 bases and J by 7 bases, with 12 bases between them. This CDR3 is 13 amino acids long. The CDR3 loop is CASSTTWGQPQHF. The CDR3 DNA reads TGTGCCAGCAGTACCACGTGGGGACAGCCCCAGCATTTT.

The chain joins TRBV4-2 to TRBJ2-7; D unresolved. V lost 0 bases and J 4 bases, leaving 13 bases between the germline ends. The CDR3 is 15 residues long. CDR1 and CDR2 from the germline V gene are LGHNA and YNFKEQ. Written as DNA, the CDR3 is TGTGCCAGCAGCCAAGATAGAACGGCAGCGTACGAGCAGTACTTC. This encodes CASSQDRTAAYEQYF.